The present T cell receptor beta chain was sequenced within a study of T cell responses to AZD1222 COVID-19 vaccine. The study's findings and limits: CD4 TCRs associated with vaccination spanned spike, dominating at 160-218 and 743-854. Females made up more of the donors, who were largely white British, and clonal diversity may have come out too low. Sampled repertoires all dated from after the peak T cell response. Baseline antibody screening turned up just a handful of seropositive AZD1222 recipients.

Germline V gene sequence: CDR1 LGHDT, CDR2 YNNKEL (reference sequence). This CDR3 has 15 amino acids. V was pared by 4 bases and J by 6 bases, with 3 bases of the junction left unmatched. Only in-frame clones appear in the TCRdb table, and some are missing; sequencing was by immunoSEQ multiplex PCR. The sample consists of 150,000 or so clones, over 90% of them appearing once. This clone was seen only once. The antigen remains undetermined. J is TRBJ2-2 and V is TRBV3-1 (or the pseudogene TRBV3-2); 12 nucleotides agree with TRBD2. The clonotype originates from an adult in good health. The material was peripheral blood, obtained on day 0 of AZD1222 vaccination. The CDR3 coding sequence is TGTGCCAGCAGCCCCTGGACTAGCGGGGCCGGGGAGCTGTTTTTT. This encodes CASSPWTSGAGELFF.